A single sample gave rise to the 31 T cell receptor beta chains below, sequenced in a study of Ad26.COV2.S vaccination and SARS-CoV-2 variants. Profiled with immunoSEQ multiplex PCR; TCRdb holds only in-frame clones, not every one. The table has about 350,000 clones, about 92% seen once. Sequenced here: peripheral blood, sampled after recovery from COVID-19. These receptors all come from a human donor who had recovered from COVID-19.

This clone came up a few times. This chain connects TRBV5-1 to TRBJ2-7, with 9 nucleotides matching TRBD1. V lost 4 bases and J lost 6; bases outside the gene matches: 11. The CDR3 extends over 15 amino acids. From germline, CDR1 is SGHRS and CDR2 YFSETQ. In nucleotides, the CDR3 is TGCGCCAGCAGCCCGGCGGGACAGGGTGCTGCCGAGCAGTACTTC. This codes for CASSPAGQGAAEQYF.

The gene calls are TRBV21-1 and TRBJ2-3; the table calls TRBD2, which could not be checked here. TRBV21-1 is described as a pseudogene. This CDR3 is built from 15 residues. CDR3 sequence (DNA): TGTGCCAGCAGCAAAATCGAGAGGGCCCCAGATACGCAGTATTTT. It yields the protein CASSKIERAPDTQYF.

This rearrangement joins TRBV5-1 to TRBJ2-1; 7 nucleotides agree with TRBD1. This CDR3 region has 14 residues. V was pared by 0 bases and J by 5 bases, with 2 bases of the junction left unmatched. In germline, CDR1 is SGHRS, CDR2 YFSETQ. In DNA, the CDR3 is TGCGCCAGCAGCTTGGGACAGGGAGACAATGAGCAGTTCTTC. Protein sequence: CASSLGQGDNEQFF.

The chain is built from TRBV29-1 and TRBJ2-5, with D perhaps TRBD1 (6 bases). The CDR3 is 13 amino acids. V dropped 7 bases and J dropped 1 base, with 13 bases sitting between them. Per the germline V gene, CDR1 is SQVTM and CDR2 is ANQGSEA. The CDR3 region has the DNA TGCAGCGGCTTCAGGACAGCCCAAGAGACCCAGTACTTC. Residues: CSGFRTAQETQYF.

J is TRBJ2-7 and V is TRBV5-1; TRBD1 matches at 11 bases. Germline lookup yields CDR1 SGHRS and CDR2 YFSETQ. V lost 4 bases and J lost 1; bases outside the gene matches: 7. This CDR3 spans 16 amino acids. The CDR3 region is CASSQFGQGASYEQYF. CDR3 nucleotides: TGCGCCAGCAGCCAATTCGGACAGGGGGCTTCCTACGAGCAGTACTTC.

V and J are TRBV27 and TRBJ2-1; TRBD1 matches 9 bases. This CDR3 is built from 14 residues. CDR1 and CDR2 (germline): MNHEY, SMNVEV (reference sequence). The J segment lost 2 bases and the V segment lost 8 bases, leaving 4 bases of the junction unmatched. The CDR3 protein is CASSGTGPYNEQFF. CDR3 DNA sequence: TGTGCCAGCTCCGGGACAGGGCCCTACAATGAGCAGTTCTTC.

The V gene is TRBV14, the J gene TRBJ1-5; D not resolved. Germline V CDR1 and CDR2: SGHDN, FVKESK. The CDR3 loop spans 13 amino acids. V shed 0 bases and J shed 4 bases, with 4 bases lying between them. The CDR3 loop reads CASSQDLNQPQHF. The CDR3 DNA reads TGTGCCAGCAGCCAAGATCTTAATCAGCCCCAGCATTTT. Full variable domain (remainder filled in from reference TRBV14 and TRBJ1-5): EAGVTQFPSHSVIEKGQTVTLRCDPISGHDNLYWYRRVMGKEIKFLLHFVKESKQDESGMPNNRFLAERTGGTYSTLKVQPAELEDSGVYFCASSQDLNQPQHFGDGTRLSIL.

This rearrangement joins TRBV7-9 to TRBJ2-5, with D perhaps TRBD2 (5 bases). CDR3 length: 12 residues. V was shortened by 5 bases and J by 13 bases, with 17 bases between the two germline ends. The germline gives CDR1 SEHNR, CDR2 FQNEAQ (reference sequence). The CDR3 bases are TGTGCCAGCAGCCCTTTGTTCGGGGAATGGTACTTC. Its protein product is CASSPLFGEWYF. The whole variable domain, remainder taken from reference TRBV7-9 and TRBJ2-5, is DTGVSQNPRHKITKRGQNVTFRCDPISEHNRLYWYRQTLGQGPEFLTYFQNEAQLEKSRLLSDRFSAERPKGSFSTLEIQRTEQGDSAMYLCASSPLFGEWYFGPGTRLLVL.

The chain recombines TRBV7-9 with TRBJ1-3; no clear D. Trimming shortened V by 5 bases and J by 0 bases, and 14 bases separated the two germline ends. The CDR3 extends over 16 amino acids. Germline V gene data show CDR1 as SEHNR and CDR2 as FQNEAQ (reference sequence). CDR3 coding DNA: TGTGCCAGCAGCCCCGGGGAGAGAACCTCTGGAAACACCATATATTTT. It codes for CASSPGERTSGNTIYF.

V usage is TRBV10-3 and J usage is TRBJ2-1; no clear D. The germline V gene encodes CDR1 ENHRY and CDR2 SYGVKD. This CDR3 contains 14 residues. V shed 3 bases and J shed 9 bases, with 15 bases lying between them. The CDR3 loop reads CAISDWQVEGEQFF. The DNA for the CDR3 is TGTGCCATCAGTGATTGGCAGGTGGAAGGTGAGCAGTTCTTC.

This chain connects TRBV15 to TRBJ2-4; TRBD1 matches at 7 bases. Germline trimming cut 3 bases from V and 0 bases from J; bases unmatched to any gene: 2. CDR3 length: 15 residues. The germline gives CDR1 LNHNV, CDR2 YYDKDF (reference sequence). The CDR3 sequence: CATSSGQVAKNIQYF. CDR3 in DNA: TGTGCCACCAGCAGCGGACAGGTAGCCAAAAACATTCAGTACTTC.

This clone was seen a single time. The chain has TRBV5-1 and TRBJ2-5; D unresolved. The V gene lost 0 bases and the J gene lost 1 base, with 7 bases spanning the gap. The CDR3 covers 14 residues. The germline gives CDR1 SGHRS, CDR2 YFSETQ. In nucleotides, the CDR3 is TGCGCCAGCAGCTTGGTGCTAGGCCAAGAGACCCAGTACTTC. This translates into CASSLVLGQETQYF.

This chain connects TRBV9 to TRBJ2-7, with 7 bases lining up with TRBD1. This CDR3 comprises 14 residues. The germline V gene has CDR1 SGDLS and CDR2 YYNGEE. The V gene end was trimmed by 3 bases and the J gene end by 3 bases; junction bases not matched to a gene: 6. This CDR3 is CASSERGTDYEQYF. The CDR3 DNA is TGTGCCAGCAGCGAGAGGGGGACAGACTACGAGCAGTACTTC.

The chain is built from TRBV10-1 and TRBJ2-2; D may be TRBD1 or TRBD2 (5 bases each). The CDR3 has 13 amino acids. The V end was cut by 10 bases, the J end by 2 bases, with 11 bases between. CDR1 and CDR2 from the germline V gene are WNHNN and SYGVQD (reference sequence). In DNA form, the CDR3 reads TGCGCCACCGGGGCCGTAAACACCGGGGAGCTGTTTTTT. It encodes CATGAVNTGELFF.

This rearrangement joins TRBV19 to TRBJ1-4; TRBD1 might be the D (6 bases). Trimming took 11 bases from V and 4 from J, leaving 14 bases between them. Germline V gene sequence: CDR1 LNHDA, CDR2 SQIVND (reference sequence). The CDR3 has 13 residues. CDR3 sequence: CAAGGQINEKLFF. In nucleotides, the CDR3 is TGTGCCGCCGGGGGGCAGATTAATGAAAAACTGTTTTTT.

V gene TRBV19 combines with J gene TRBJ1-5; D not certain. V lost 4 bases, J lost 1 base, and 14 bases lay in between. The CDR3 has 16 amino acids. CDR1 LNHDA and CDR2 SQIVND come from the germline V gene (reference sequence). CDR3 sequence: CASSTNQVVSNQPQHF. The CDR3 nucleotides are TGTGCCAGTAGTACAAACCAAGTGGTAAGCAATCAGCCCCAGCATTTT.

The rearrangement links TRBV12-2 to TRBJ2-1; TRBD1 is taken as the D call from the table, unchecked against the DNA. TRBV12-2 is a listed pseudogene. The CDR3 contains 18 residues. CDR3 bases: TGTGCAAGTCGCTTAGTGGTGGCAGGTCGATGCTCCTACAATGAGCAGTTCTTC. It is translated as CASRLVVAGRCSYNEQFF.

The J gene is TRBJ1-4, the V gene TRBV6-5, with a possible D match to TRBD1 (6 bases). The CDR3 runs 14 residues. Trimming shortened V by 6 bases and J by 7 bases, and 15 bases separated the two germline ends. Germline-derived CDR1 and CDR2 are MNHEY and SVGAGI. The CDR3, as DNA: TGTGCCAGCAGAGATGGACAGCGAGCTGAAAAACTGTTTTTT. Its translation is CASRDGQRAEKLFF.

V gene TRBV5-4 combines with J gene TRBJ1-1, with D tentatively TRBD1 (5 bases). CDR3 length: 12 amino acids. The ends were cut back, 7 bases at V and 4 bases at J, with 11 bases in the middle. Germline values: CDR1 SGHNT, CDR2 YYREEE (reference sequence). The CDR3 DNA reads TGTGCCAGCCGCCAGGGAGGCACTGAAGCTTTCTTT. Its translation: CASRQGGTEAFF. The variable domain in full, with the rest retrieved from reference TRBV5-4 and TRBJ1-1, is ETGVTQSPTHLIKTRGQQVTLRCSSQSGHNTVSWYQQALGQGPQFIFQYYREEENGRGNFPPRFSGLQFPNYSSELNVNALELDDSALYLCASRQGGTEAFFGQGTRLTVV.

The chain joins TRBV3-1 (or the pseudogene TRBV3-2) to TRBJ1-1, with D perhaps TRBD1 (6 bases). The CDR3 has 14 residues. Germline V gives CDR1 LGHDT, CDR2 YNNKEL (reference sequence). V was pared by 11 bases and J by 1 base, with 17 bases between. CDR3 nucleotide sequence: TGTGCCTCCTCCGGGGGGCGGAAGAACACTGAAGCTTTCTTT. It codes for CASSGGRKNTEAFF.

V gene TRBV4-3 combines with J gene TRBJ2-5; tentatively, D is TRBD2 (5 bases). V lost 0 bases, J lost 1 base, and 9 bases lay in between. The CDR3 runs to 15 residues. Looked up from germline, CDR1 is LGHNA and CDR2 is YSLEER. The CDR3 bases are TGCGCCAGCAGCCAAGATAGAGGGTTCCAAGAGACCCAGTACTTC. It specifies CASSQDRGFQETQYF.

The table lists this clone with a count of one. The chain recombines TRBV6-5 with TRBJ2-3, with D perhaps assigned TRBD1 or TRBD2 (6 bases each). The V and J ends lost 6 bases and 5 bases respectively, with 18 bases between them. The CDR3 sequence is 15 residues long. Germline loops: CDR1 MNHEY, CDR2 SVGAGI. The CDR3 DNA is TGTGCCAGCAGGCCCCGTCGGGGGCCGATAGATACGCAGTATTTT. Protein: CASRPRRGPIDTQYF.

The CDR3 protein is CASSQATGDTEAFF. CDR3 nucleotide sequence: TGCGCCAGCAGCCAAGCTACAGGGGACACTGAAGCTTTCTTT. The chain joins TRBV4-3 to TRBJ1-1; 7 bases line up with TRBD1. Germline-derived CDR1 and CDR2 are LGHNA and YSLEER. V was pared by 1 base and J by 3 bases, with 2 bases of the junction left unmatched. The CDR3 contains 14 residues.

The rearrangement uses TRBV21-1 and TRBJ2-1; the table assigns TRBD1, which was not confirmed against the DNA. TRBV21-1 represents a pseudogene. The CDR3 contains 18 residues. The CDR3 protein is CASSKGGQGPSSYNEQFF. The DNA of the CDR3 is TGTGCCAGCAGCAAAGGTGGACAGGGGCCCAGCTCCTACAATGAGCAGTTCTTC.

This sequence joins TRBV3-1 (or the pseudogene TRBV3-2) and TRBJ2-5; D could derive from TRBD1 or TRBD2 (5 bases each). V lost 4 bases, J lost 4 bases, and 16 bases lay in between. Germline V gene data show CDR1 as LGHDT and CDR2 as YNNKEL (reference sequence). The CDR3 extends over 15 amino acids. The CDR3 DNA sequence: TGTGCCAGCAGCCCAGGGACGGTCTTTCGAGAGACCCAGTACTTC. It is translated as CASSPGTVFRETQYF.

The sample holds one count of this clone. The chain combines TRBV4-1 with TRBJ2-2; TRBD2 matches at 10 bases. The CDR3 contains 17 residues. Germline lookup yields CDR1 MGHRA and CDR2 YSYEKL. With V trimmed by 6 bases and J by 1 base, 8 bases remained unmatched. The CDR3 DNA follows: TGCGCCAGCAGTTTCGTTTCTAGCGGGGGGAACACCGGGGAGCTGTTTTTT. Protein sequence: CASSFVSSGGNTGELFF.

The J gene is TRBJ2-7, the V gene TRBV5-5, with D tentatively TRBD1 (6 bases). V lost 0 bases and J 3 bases, leaving 13 bases between the germline ends. This CDR3 is built from 15 residues. Germline V gives CDR1 SGHKS, CDR2 YYEKEE (reference sequence). CDR3 region: CASSLGAGVGYEQYF. The CDR3 nucleotides read TGTGCCAGCAGCTTGGGAGCAGGGGTCGGCTACGAGCAGTACTTC.

This clone was seen a few times. This sequence joins TRBV6-5 and TRBJ1-1; no clear D gene. CDR1 is MNHEY, CDR2 SVGAGI, per germline. V was pared by 4 bases and J by 8 bases, with 11 bases between. The CDR3 has 12 amino acids. This CDR3 is CASSSRQVEAFF. DNA of the CDR3: TGTGCCAGCAGTTCACGACAAGTCGAAGCTTTCTTT.

This sequence joins TRBV27 and TRBJ2-3; 9 bases align to TRBD2. The CDR3 spans 15 residues. The trim removed 8 bases at V and 4 bases at J, leaving 10 bases unmatched. From germline, CDR1 is MNHEY and CDR2 SMNVEV (reference sequence). The CDR3 spells CASQGRGGRADTQYF. In DNA, the CDR3 is TGTGCCAGCCAAGGGCGGGGGGGCCGTGCAGATACGCAGTATTTT.

This chain uses TRBV10-3 with TRBJ1-2; D gene ambiguous. This CDR3 is built from 17 residues. The germline V and J ends were trimmed by 0 bases and 4 bases, with 18 bases remaining between them. Looked up from germline, CDR1 is ENHRY and CDR2 is SYGVKD. CDR3 sequence reads: CAISESGSGVQVYGYTF. In DNA form, the CDR3 reads TGTGCCATCAGTGAGTCGGGTTCCGGGGTCCAGGTCTATGGCTACACCTTC.

The genes are TRBV2 and TRBJ1-6; a weak D match, TRBD1 (6 bases). The CDR3 consists of 12 residues. Trimming removed 6 bases at V and 17 bases at J, with 17 bases between. In germline, CDR1 is SNHLY, CDR2 FYNNEI. Here the CDR3 reads CASSRDTEFFHF. Written as DNA, the CDR3 is TGTGCCAGCAGCCGGGACACCGAATTTTTCCACTTT.